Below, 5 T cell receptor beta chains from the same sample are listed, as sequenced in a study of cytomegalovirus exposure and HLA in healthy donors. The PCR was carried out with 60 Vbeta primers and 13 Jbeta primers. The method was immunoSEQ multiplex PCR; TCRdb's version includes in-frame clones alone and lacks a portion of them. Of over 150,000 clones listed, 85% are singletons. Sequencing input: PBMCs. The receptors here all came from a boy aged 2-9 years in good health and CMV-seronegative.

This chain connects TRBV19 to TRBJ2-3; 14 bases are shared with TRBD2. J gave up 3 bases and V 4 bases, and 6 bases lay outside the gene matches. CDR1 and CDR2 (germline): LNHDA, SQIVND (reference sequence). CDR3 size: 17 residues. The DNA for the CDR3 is TGTGCCAGTAGTACTCGAAGGACTAGCGGGAGGACAGATACGCAGTATTTT. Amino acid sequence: CASSTRRTSGRTDTQYF.

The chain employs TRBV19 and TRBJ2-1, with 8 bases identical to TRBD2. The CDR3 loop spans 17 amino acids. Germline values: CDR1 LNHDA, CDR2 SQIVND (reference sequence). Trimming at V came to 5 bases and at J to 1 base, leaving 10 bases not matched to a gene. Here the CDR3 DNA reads TGTGCCAGTAGTGTGCGTAGAGCGGGGGCTTCCTACAATGAGCAGTTCTTC. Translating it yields CASSVRRAGASYNEQFF.

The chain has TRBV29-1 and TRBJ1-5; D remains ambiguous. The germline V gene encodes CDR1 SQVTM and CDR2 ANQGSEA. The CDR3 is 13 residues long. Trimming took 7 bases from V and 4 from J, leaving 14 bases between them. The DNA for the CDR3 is TGCAGCGCCTCCCCTGGGCCTAATCAGCCCCAGCATTTT. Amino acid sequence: CSASPGPNQPQHF. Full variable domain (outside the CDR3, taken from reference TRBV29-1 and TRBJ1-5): SAVISQKPSRDICQRGTSLTIQCQVDSQVTMMFWYRQQPGQSLTLIATANQGSEATYESGFVIDKFPISRPNLTFSTLTVSNMSPEDSSIYLCSASPGPNQPQHFGDGTRLSIL.

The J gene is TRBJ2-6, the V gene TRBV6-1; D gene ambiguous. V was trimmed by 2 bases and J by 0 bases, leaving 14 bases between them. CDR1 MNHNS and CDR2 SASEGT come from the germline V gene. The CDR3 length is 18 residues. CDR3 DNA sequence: TGTGCCAGCAGTGAATTTGGCGGCACACTCTCTGGGGCCAACGTCCTGACTTTC. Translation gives CASSEFGGTLSGANVLTF.

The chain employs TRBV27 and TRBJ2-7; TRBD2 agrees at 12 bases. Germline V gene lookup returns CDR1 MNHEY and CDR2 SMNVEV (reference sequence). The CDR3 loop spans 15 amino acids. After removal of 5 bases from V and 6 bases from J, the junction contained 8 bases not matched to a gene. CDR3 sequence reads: CASSPQLAGGLEQYF. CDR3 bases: TGTGCCAGCAGTCCGCAACTAGCGGGAGGCCTCGAGCAGTACTTC.